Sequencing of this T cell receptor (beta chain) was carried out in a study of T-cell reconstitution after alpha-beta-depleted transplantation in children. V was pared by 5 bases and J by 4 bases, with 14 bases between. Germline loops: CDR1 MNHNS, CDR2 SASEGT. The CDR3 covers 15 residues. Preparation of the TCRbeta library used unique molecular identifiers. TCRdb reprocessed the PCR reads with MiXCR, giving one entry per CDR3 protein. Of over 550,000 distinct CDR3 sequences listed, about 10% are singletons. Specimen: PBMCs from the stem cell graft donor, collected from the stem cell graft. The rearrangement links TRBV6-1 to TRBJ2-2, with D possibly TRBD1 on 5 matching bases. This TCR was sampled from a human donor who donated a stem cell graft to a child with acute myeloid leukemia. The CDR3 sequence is CASSPIRQGTGELFF. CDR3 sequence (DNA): TGTGCCAGCAGTCCCATTCGTCAGGGCACCGGGGAGCTGTTTTTT.